This record looks at one TCR beta chain sequence and its context. TCR beta VDJ and CDR3 profiling used genomic DNA as template. TCRdb re-derived calls from the reads in MiXCR, one entry per CDR3 protein. The profile covers 130,000 or so distinct CDR3 sequences, with approximately 41% appearing a single time and 8.4% taken by the ten largest. The record originates from a study of CD8+CD57+ T cells in acquired aplastic anemia. The CDR3 has 12 amino acids. The germline gives CDR1 SGHVS, CDR2 FQNEAQ. The germline V and J ends were trimmed by 5 bases and 8 bases, with 12 bases remaining between them. The rearrangement joins TRBV7-8 to TRBJ1-2; D unclear. This TCR was recovered from a human donor in good health, serving as a control. Sequenced material: sorted CD4+, CD8+, or CD8+CD57+ T cells (not recorded which) from PBMCs. This CDR3 reads CASSPVEVGYTF. CDR3 in DNA: TGTGCCAGCAGCCCGGTAGAGGTGGGCTACACCTTC.